This T cell receptor beta chain was documented in a study of human T cells and chemical hapten exposure. Study summary: The use of 2% DPC on around 2 cm by around 2 cm of upper inner arm skin constituted sensitization. Throughout a study of 20 to 30 weeks, patients underwent weekly scalp administration of diphenylcyclopropenone doses.

This clonotype was recorded many times. TCRdb redid the calling of the RACE reads with MiXCR, one entry per CDR3 protein. The sample records more than 150,000 distinct CDR3 sequences, roughly 15% being singletons. Time point given: patch test 1, 2 weeks after DPC sensitization. This sample's treatment: therapeutic diphenylcyclopropenone sensitization with weekly scalp DPC. Blood was drawn before each patch test was applied. This CDR3 has 12 residues. Germline V gene data show CDR1 as MNHNY and CDR2 as SVGAGI (reference sequence). Between the trimmed V and J ends, which lost 2 bases and 16 bases, there was a span of 15 bases.

The V gene is TRBV6-6, the J gene TRBJ2-1; tentative D call: TRBD1 (5 bases). The sequence came from a woman in her thirties with alopecia areata. Some clones in this sample may be carry-over from other donors' samples. The sample here was whole blood, taken in connection with sensitization to the hapten diphenylcyclopropenone (DPC). Here the CDR3 reads CASSYQGEGYFF. The CDR3 DNA sequence: TGTGCCAGCAGTTACCAAGGGGAAGGGTATTTCTTC.